What follows is one T cell receptor (beta chain) and its context. Its antigen is currently unknown. Here immunoSEQ multiplex PCR was the method, and the copy in TCRdb shows in-frame clones only, minus some. The repertoire includes tens of thousands of clones, approximately 81% of them detected once, and around 4.3% sits in the top ten. This sample was taken from a study of OX40 agonist ivuxolimab in advanced cancers. The germline V gene encodes CDR1 SSHAT and CDR2 FNYEAQ (reference sequence). V shed 5 bases, J shed 3 bases, and the junction held 5 bases outside the gene matches. The CDR3 is 16 amino acids. Whole-study findings and limits: The specificity for antigen of the expanded peripheral T cells was not determined.

V is TRBV7-7 and J is TRBJ2-2, with TRBD2 matching 11 bases. This TCR came from an adult with an advanced solid tumor such as melanoma, head and neck, liver or kidney cancer. The starting material was CD4+ or CD8+ T cells sorted from blood, obtained in a trial of the OX40 agonist ivuxolimab. The CDR3 spells CASSPTSGTYTGELFF. As DNA, the CDR3 is TGTGCCAGCAGCCCGACTAGCGGGACTTACACCGGGGAGCTGTTTTTT.